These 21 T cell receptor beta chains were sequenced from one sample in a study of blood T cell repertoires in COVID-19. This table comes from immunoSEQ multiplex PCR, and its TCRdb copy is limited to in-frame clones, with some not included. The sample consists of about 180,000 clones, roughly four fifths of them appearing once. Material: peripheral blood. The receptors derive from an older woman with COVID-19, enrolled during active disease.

The CDR3 here is CATSDPGTGGETQYF. DNA for the CDR3: TGTGCCACCAGTGACCCCGGGACAGGAGGAGAGACCCAGTACTTC. The rearrangement joins TRBV24-1 to TRBJ2-5; 8 bases fit TRBD1. The CDR3 has 15 amino acids. V shed 4 bases, J shed 4 bases, and the junction held 7 bases outside the gene matches. Germline V gene lookup returns CDR1 KGHDR and CDR2 SFDVKD.

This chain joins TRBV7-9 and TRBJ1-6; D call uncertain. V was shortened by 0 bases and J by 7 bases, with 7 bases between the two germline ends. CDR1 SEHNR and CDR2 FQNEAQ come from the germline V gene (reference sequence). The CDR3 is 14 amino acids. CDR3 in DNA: TGTGCCAGCAGCTTAGCGGAGGCCAATTCACCCCTCCACTTT. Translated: CASSLAEANSPLHF.

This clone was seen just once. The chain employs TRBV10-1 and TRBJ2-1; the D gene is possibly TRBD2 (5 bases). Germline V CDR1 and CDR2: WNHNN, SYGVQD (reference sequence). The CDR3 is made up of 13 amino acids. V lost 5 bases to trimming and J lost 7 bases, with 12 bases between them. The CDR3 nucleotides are TGCGCCAGCAGTTCGGGGAGACGGAATGAGCAGTTCTTC. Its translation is CASSSGRRNEQFF.

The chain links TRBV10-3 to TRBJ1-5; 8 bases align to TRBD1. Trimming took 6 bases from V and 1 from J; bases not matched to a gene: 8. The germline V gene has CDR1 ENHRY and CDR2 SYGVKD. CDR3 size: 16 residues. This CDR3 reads CAISEQGVGSNQPQHF. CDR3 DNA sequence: TGTGCCATCAGCGAACAGGGGGTAGGAAGCAATCAGCCCCAGCATTTT.

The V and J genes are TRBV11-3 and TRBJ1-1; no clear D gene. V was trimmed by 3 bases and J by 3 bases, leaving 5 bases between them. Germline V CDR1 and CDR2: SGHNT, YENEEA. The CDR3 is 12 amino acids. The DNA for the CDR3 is TGTGCCAGCAGCTTCGAGGACACTGAAGCTTTCTTT. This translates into CASSFEDTEAFF.

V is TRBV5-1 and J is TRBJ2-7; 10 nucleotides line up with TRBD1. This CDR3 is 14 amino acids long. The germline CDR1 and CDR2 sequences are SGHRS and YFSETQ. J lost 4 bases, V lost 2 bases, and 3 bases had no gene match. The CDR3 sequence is CASSFDRGPYEQYF. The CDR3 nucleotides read TGCGCCAGCAGCTTTGACAGGGGGCCTTACGAGCAGTACTTC.

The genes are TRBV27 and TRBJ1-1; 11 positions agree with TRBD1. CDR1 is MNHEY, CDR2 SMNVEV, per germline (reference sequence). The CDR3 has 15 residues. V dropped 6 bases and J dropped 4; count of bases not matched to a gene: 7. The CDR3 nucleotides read TGTGCCAGCAGCTCTCTGGGGACAGGGGGCACTGAAGCTTTCTTT. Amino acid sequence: CASSSLGTGGTEAFF.

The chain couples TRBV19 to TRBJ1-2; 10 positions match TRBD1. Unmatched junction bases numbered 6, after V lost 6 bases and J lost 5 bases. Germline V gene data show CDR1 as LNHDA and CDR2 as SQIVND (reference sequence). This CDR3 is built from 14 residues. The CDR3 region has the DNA TGTGCCAGTAGGACAGGGGGCCTAGGTTATGGCTACACCTTC. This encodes CASRTGGLGYGYTF.

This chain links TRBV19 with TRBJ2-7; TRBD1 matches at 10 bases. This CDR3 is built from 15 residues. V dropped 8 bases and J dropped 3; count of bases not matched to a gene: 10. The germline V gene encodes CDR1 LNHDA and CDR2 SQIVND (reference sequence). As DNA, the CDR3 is TGTGCCAGTCGGACAGGGGGATATGGTGTCTACGAGCAGTACTTC. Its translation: CASRTGGYGVYEQYF.

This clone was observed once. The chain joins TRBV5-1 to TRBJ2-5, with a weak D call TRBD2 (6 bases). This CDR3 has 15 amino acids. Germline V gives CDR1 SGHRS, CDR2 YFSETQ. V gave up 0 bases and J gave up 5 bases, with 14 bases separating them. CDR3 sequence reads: CASSLAQEGWETQYF. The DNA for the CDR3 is TGCGCCAGCAGCTTGGCCCAGGAGGGATGGGAGACCCAGTACTTC.

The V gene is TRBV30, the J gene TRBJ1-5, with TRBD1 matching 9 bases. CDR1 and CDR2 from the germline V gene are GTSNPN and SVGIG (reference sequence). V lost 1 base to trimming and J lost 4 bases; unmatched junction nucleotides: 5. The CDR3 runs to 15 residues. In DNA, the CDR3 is TGTGCCTGGAGTGATGGACAGGGGTGGAATCAGCCCCAGCATTTT. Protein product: CAWSDGQGWNQPQHF.

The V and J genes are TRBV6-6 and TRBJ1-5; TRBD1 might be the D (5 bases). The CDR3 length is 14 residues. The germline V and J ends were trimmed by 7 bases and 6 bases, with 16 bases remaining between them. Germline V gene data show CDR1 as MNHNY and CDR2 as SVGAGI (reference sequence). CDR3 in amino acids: CASTLGGLGQPQHF. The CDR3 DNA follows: TGTGCCAGCACCCTTGGGGGGTTGGGTCAGCCCCAGCATTTT.

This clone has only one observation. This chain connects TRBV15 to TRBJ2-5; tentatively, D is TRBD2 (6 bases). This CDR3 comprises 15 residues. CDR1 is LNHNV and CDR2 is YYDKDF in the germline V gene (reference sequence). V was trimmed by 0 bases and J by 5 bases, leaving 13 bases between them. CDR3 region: CATSRDWGTLETQYF. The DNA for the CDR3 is TGTGCCACCAGCAGAGATTGGGGGACTCTCGAGACCCAGTACTTC.

CDR3 sequence (DNA): TGTGCCAGCAGTGACGCGGGAGGCTCCTACAATGAGCAGTTCTTC. Translating it yields CASSDAGGSYNEQFF. V is TRBV25-1 and J is TRBJ2-1, with 8 bases matching TRBD2. The CDR3 loop spans 15 amino acids. Germline CDR1 MGHDK, CDR2 SYGVNS. The trim removed 3 bases at V and 0 bases at J, leaving 1 base unmatched. Full variable domain (outside the CDR3, taken from reference TRBV25-1 and TRBJ2-1): EADIYQTPRYLVIGTGKKITLECSQTMGHDKMYWYQQDPGMELHLIHYSYGVNSTEKGDLSSESTVSRIRTEHFPLTLESARPSHTSQYLCASSDAGGSYNEQFFGPGTRLTVL.

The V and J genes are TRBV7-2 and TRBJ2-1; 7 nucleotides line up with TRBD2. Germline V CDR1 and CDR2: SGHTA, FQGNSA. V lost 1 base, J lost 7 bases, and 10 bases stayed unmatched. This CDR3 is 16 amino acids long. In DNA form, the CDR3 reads TGTGCCAGCAGCTTAGTTGGCGGGAGAGGGGTTAATGAGCAGTTCTTC. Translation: CASSLVGGRGVNEQFF.

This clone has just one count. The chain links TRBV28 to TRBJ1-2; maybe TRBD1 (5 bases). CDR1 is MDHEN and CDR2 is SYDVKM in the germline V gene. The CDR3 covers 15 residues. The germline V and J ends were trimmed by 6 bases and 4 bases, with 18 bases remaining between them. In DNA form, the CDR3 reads TGTGCCAGCAGACTCTCAGGGAAGGTGAGCTATGGCTACACCTTC. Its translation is CASRLSGKVSYGYTF.

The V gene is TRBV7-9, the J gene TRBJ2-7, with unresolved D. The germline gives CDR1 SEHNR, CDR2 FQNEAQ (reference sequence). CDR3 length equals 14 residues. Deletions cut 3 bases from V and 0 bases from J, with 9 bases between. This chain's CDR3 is CASSFDRGSYEQYF. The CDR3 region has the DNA TGTGCCAGCAGCTTCGATCGCGGCTCCTACGAGCAGTACTTC.

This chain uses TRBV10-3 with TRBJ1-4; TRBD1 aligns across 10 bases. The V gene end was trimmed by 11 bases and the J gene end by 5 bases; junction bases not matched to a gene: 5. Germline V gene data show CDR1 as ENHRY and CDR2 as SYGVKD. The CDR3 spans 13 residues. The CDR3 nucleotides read TGTGCCTCCACGGGACAGGGGAATGAAAAACTGTTTTTT. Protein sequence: CASTGQGNEKLFF.

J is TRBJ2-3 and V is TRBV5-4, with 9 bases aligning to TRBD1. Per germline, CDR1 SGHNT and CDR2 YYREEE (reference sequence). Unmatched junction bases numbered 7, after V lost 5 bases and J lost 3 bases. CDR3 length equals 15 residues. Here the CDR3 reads CASRLGQGLTDTQYF. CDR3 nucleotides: TGTGCCAGCAGACTGGGACAGGGTCTGACAGATACGCAGTATTTT.

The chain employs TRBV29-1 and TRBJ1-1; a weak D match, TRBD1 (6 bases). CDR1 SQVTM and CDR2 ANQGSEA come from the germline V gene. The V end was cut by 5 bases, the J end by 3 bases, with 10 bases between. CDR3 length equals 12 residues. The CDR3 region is CSVNRDHTEAFF. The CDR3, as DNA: TGCAGCGTTAACAGGGACCACACTGAAGCTTTCTTT.

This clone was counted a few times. The CDR3 DNA is TGTGCCAGCAGCCAAGGGACTAGCGGGAGTGGTGAGCAGTTCTTC. It is translated as CASSQGTSGSGEQFF. This sequence joins TRBV7-7 and TRBJ2-1, with 14 bases that match TRBD2. This CDR3 is built from 15 residues. Germline loops: CDR1 SSHAT, CDR2 FNYEAQ (reference sequence). V dropped 5 bases and J dropped 9; count of bases not matched to a gene: 6.